This T cell receptor beta chain derives from a study of CD8 T cells in Susac syndrome. Random hexamers served to reverse transcribe about 0.45 to 1 ug RNA. The TCR beta CDR3 was amplified by immunoSEQ multiplex PCR across 54 Vbeta, 13 Jbeta. TCRdb redid the calling of the immunoSEQ multiplex PCR reads with MiXCR, one entry per CDR3 protein. The sample has under 250,000 distinct CDR3 sequences, 85% to 95% seen once. A remark on this clonotype: Its antigen is not known.

Looked up from germline, CDR1 is SEHNR and CDR2 is FQNEAQ (reference sequence). The V and J ends lost 2 bases and 7 bases, in that order; junction bases with no gene match: 6. The CDR3 runs to 14 residues. Study outcomes and limitations: The CD4+ T cell repertoires, which came from Susac syndrome patients, showed no sign of clonal expansion.

TEMRA cells were enriched by FACS, while CD8+ and CD4+ T cells were obtained through a negative isolation that was performed magnetically. Sequencing was done on a sample of CD4+ T cells from PBMCs. The chain combines TRBV7-9 with TRBJ1-2, with 8 bases fitting TRBD1. The clonotype originates from a human donor with Susac syndrome. Here the CDR3 reads CASSLSGTGFGYTF. The CDR3 DNA sequence: TGTGCCAGCAGCTTATCCGGGACAGGTTTTGGCTACACCTTC.